This T cell receptor beta chain was identified in a study (dated by TCRdb to the mid-2010s). The CDR3 measures 18 amino acids from cysteine to phenylalanine. The DNA shown is the 54-base CDR3, in frame from base 1. Trimming removed 1 base from V and 1 base from J; the gene matches leave 9 bases unexplained. Based on the germline V gene, the CDR1 and CDR2 sequences are LGHNA and YSLEER. In the case of this clonotype: There is no known antigen for this receptor. No base quality information exists; no much larger clone differs at one position.

Receptor amplification or capture employed RT-PCR. The reads were generated on an Illumina MiSeq. TCRdb applied fastp at Q25 and MiXCR to the public reads, then kept only in-frame beta chains. Here each entry gathers all rows of one CDR3 protein and keeps the most common genes and DNA. The sample includes hundreds of thousands of distinct CDR3 sequences, with 13% to 15% observed a single time. Jointly, the top ten make up 3.6% of the sample. The sequenced sample was memory CD4+ T cells from blood. The chain links TRBV4-3 with TRBJ2-1, with 8 bases in between that match TRBD2. This TCR was recovered from a female donor in good health, serving as a healthy control. At the DNA level, the sequence is TGCGCCAGCAGCCAAGTTGGTACTAGCGGTTTTTCCTACAATGAGCAGTTCTTC. Its protein product is CASSQVGTSGFSYNEQFF.